This T cell receptor beta chain was sequenced for a study of OX40 agonist ivuxolimab in advanced cancers. Autoimmune disease history or systemic immunosuppression was exclusionary. J was trimmed by 2 bases and V by 10 bases; bases with no gene match: 5. Germline V CDR1 and CDR2: SGHTA, FQGNSA. This CDR3 is built from 13 residues. There are a few counts of this clone. Its antigen is not known. Findings and caveats of the study: In a subset of nonresponders, normalized T-cell clonal expansion was also low. At 0.1 to 3.0 mg/kg and by week 6, CD4+ and CD8+ T cells in the blood had expanded clonally. On average, a greater number of expanded clones characterised CD8+ T cells relative to CD4+.

The data were produced by immunoSEQ multiplex PCR, yet TCRdb's version contains in-frame clones alone and is incomplete. The sample holds 90,000 to 100,000 clones, about nine tenths seen once. The source is an adult with an advanced solid tumor such as melanoma, head and neck, liver or kidney cancer. The specimen comprised CD4+ or CD8+ T cells sorted from blood, sampled in a trial of the OX40 agonist ivuxolimab. The rearrangement joins TRBV7-2 to TRBJ1-2; 9 nucleotides align to TRBD1. The CDR3 region is CATEGQGNYGYTF. In DNA, the CDR3 is TGTGCCACGGAAGGACAGGGGAACTATGGCTACACCTTC.